Below are 25 T cell receptor beta chains sequenced from a single sample in a study of blood T cell repertoires in COVID-19. Produced via immunoSEQ multiplex PCR; TCRdb's table is partial and in-frame only. The sample lists some 100,000 clones; 88% were seen once. Specimen: peripheral blood. These receptors originate from a woman of 80 years or more with active COVID-19.

The chain joins TRBV2 to TRBJ2-5; 8 bases are a match to TRBD1. The germline gives CDR1 SNHLY, CDR2 FYNNEI. With V trimmed by 4 bases and J by 7 bases, 8 bases remained unmatched. This CDR3 is 14 amino acids long. As DNA, the CDR3 is TGTGCCAGCAGTGGGGGGACAGGCCTTGGGACCCAGTACTTC. Amino acid sequence: CASSGGTGLGTQYF.

The chain joins TRBV20-1 to TRBJ1-1, with D unresolved. CDR3 length: 10 amino acids. Trimming removed 2 bases at V and 7 bases at J, with 5 bases between. Germline CDR1 DFQATT, CDR2 SNEGSKA (reference sequence). The CDR3 sequence is CSARHSEAFF. In nucleotides, the CDR3 is TGCAGTGCTAGACACAGTGAAGCTTTCTTT.

The chain couples TRBV19 to TRBJ1-2; possible D gene TRBD1, 6 bases. V lost 7 bases and J lost 3, with 21 bases in between. From germline, CDR1 is LNHDA and CDR2 SQIVND (reference sequence). The CDR3 spans 16 residues. CDR3 loop: CASKEGGAVGYYGYTF. CDR3 in DNA: TGTGCCAGTAAGGAGGGGGGGGCCGTCGGCTACTATGGCTACACCTTC.

The chain couples TRBV21-1 to TRBJ2-3; the table's D gene call, TRBD2, was not cross checked with the DNA. TRBV21-1 is shown as a pseudogene. There are 14 residues in the CDR3. This chain's CDR3 is CASSKWGRPDTQYF. The DNA for the CDR3 is TGTGCCAGCAGCAAATGGGGGAGGCCAGATACGCAGTATTTT.

This clone appeared a single time. V usage is TRBV6-5 and J usage is TRBJ2-3; the match to TRBD2 covers 12 bases. Trimming took 0 bases from V and 5 from J; bases not matched to a gene: 3. Per germline, CDR1 MNHEY and CDR2 SVGAGI. There are 16 residues in the CDR3. The DNA of the CDR3 is TGTGCCAGCAGTTACTCGACTAGCGGGAGTGGAGATACGCAGTATTTT. It yields the protein CASSYSTSGSGDTQYF.

This clone has a single count. This chain links TRBV5-4 with TRBJ2-2; TRBD2 matches 13 bases. CDR1 SGHNT and CDR2 YYREEE come from the germline V gene (reference sequence). V shed 4 bases, J shed 5 bases, and the junction held 8 bases outside the gene matches. The CDR3 covers 17 residues. The CDR3 sequence: CASSGHTSGRGTGELFF. For the CDR3, the DNA is TGTGCCAGCAGCGGGCATACTAGCGGGAGGGGGACCGGGGAGCTGTTTTTT.

This rearrangement joins TRBV6-2 or TRBV6-3 to TRBJ2-1; D call uncertain. The CDR3 is 16 amino acids. Trimming shortened V by 5 bases and J by 6 bases, and 20 bases separated the two germline ends. Germline CDR1 is MNHEY and CDR2 is SVGEGT. CDR3 nucleotides: TGTGCCAGCAGTAGGCCCCGCTCAAACGAGGTCAATGAGCAGTTCTTC. Translation: CASSRPRSNEVNEQFF.

The V and J genes are TRBV19 and TRBJ1-2; weak D call: TRBD1 (6 bases). Trimming cost V 7 bases and J 1 base, with 16 bases left between them. CDR1 is LNHDA, CDR2 SQIVND, per germline (reference sequence). This CDR3 is built from 15 residues. The CDR3 is CASTLSGALNYGYTF. CDR3 nucleotide sequence: TGTGCCAGTACCCTTTCAGGGGCCCTTAACTATGGCTACACCTTC.

This clone was seen a single time. The gene calls are TRBV2 and TRBJ2-1, with D unresolved. Trimming took off 6 bases at V and 5 bases at J, with 14 bases between the two ends. This CDR3 comprises 14 residues. Germline V gene sequence: CDR1 SNHLY, CDR2 FYNNEI. The CDR3 DNA follows: TGTGCCAGCAGGGGTCGGGTCCGAAACAATGAGCAGTTCTTC. Amino acid sequence: CASRGRVRNNEQFF. Full variable domain (outside the CDR3, taken from reference TRBV2 and TRBJ2-1): EPEVTQTPSHQVTQMGQEVILRCVPISNHLYFYWYRQILGQKVEFLVSFYNNEISEKSEIFDDQFSVERPDGSNFTLKIRSTKLEDSAMYFCASRGRVRNNEQFFGPGTRLTVL.

V and J are TRBV28 and TRBJ2-1, with 8 bases that match TRBD1. Germline V gene lookup returns CDR1 MDHEN and CDR2 SYDVKM. CDR3 length equals 16 residues. Trimming took 5 bases from V and 6 from J; bases not matched to a gene: 12. The CDR3 sequence is CASSPAGTGVINEQFF. In nucleotides, the CDR3 is TGTGCCAGCAGTCCCGCGGGGACAGGTGTCATCAATGAGCAGTTCTTC.

The chain couples TRBV27 to TRBJ2-5, with TRBD2 matching 7 bases. Germline assignment: CDR1 MNHEY and CDR2 SMNVEV (reference sequence). V shed 5 bases, J shed 1 base, and the junction held 10 bases outside the gene matches. The CDR3 covers 16 residues. The CDR3 DNA follows: TGTGCCAGCAGTCCCTCGGGGAGGGGTCGCCAAGAGACCCAGTACTTC. Its translation is CASSPSGRGRQETQYF.

This clone was detected only once. The chain employs TRBV18 and TRBJ2-5; D perhaps matches TRBD1 (6 bases). Germline V gene lookup returns CDR1 KGHSH and CDR2 LQKENI. V was clipped by 4 bases and J by 5 bases, with 11 bases between them. This CDR3 contains 13 residues. The CDR3 DNA sequence: TGTGCCAGCTCACAACAGGGTGGGGAGACCCAGTACTTC. Protein product: CASSQQGGETQYF.

This clone was recorded once. The genes are TRBV12-3 or TRBV12-4 and TRBJ2-1; 8 nucleotides agree with TRBD1. The CDR3 runs to 13 residues. J was trimmed by 9 bases and V by 2 bases; bases with no gene match: 3. CDR3 region: CASSLQGASEQFF. In DNA form, the CDR3 reads TGTGCCAGCAGTTTACAGGGGGCAAGTGAGCAGTTCTTC.

The chain's CDR3 is CASSYLAVQETQYF. The DNA of the CDR3 is TGTGCCAGCAGTTACCTCGCGGTCCAAGAGACCCAGTACTTC. The rearrangement joins TRBV6-2 or TRBV6-3 to TRBJ2-5, with unresolved D. Trimming stripped 2 bases from V and 1 base from J, with 8 bases between. The CDR3 spans 14 residues. Per germline, CDR1 MNHEY and CDR2 SVGEGT.

The J gene is TRBJ1-3, the V gene TRBV7-2; no firm D call. CDR3 size: 15 residues. From germline, CDR1 is SGHTA and CDR2 FQGNSA. Trimming cost V 1 base and J 4 bases, with 11 bases left between them. The CDR3 protein is CASSLGPGAGNTIYF. CDR3 sequence (DNA): TGTGCCAGCAGCTTAGGTCCGGGTGCCGGAAACACCATATATTTT.

This chain links TRBV9 with TRBJ2-2; 8 bases map to TRBD2. Germline V gives CDR1 SGDLS, CDR2 YYNGEE. This CDR3 is 16 amino acids long. The V gene end was trimmed by 4 bases and the J gene end by 5 bases; junction bases not matched to a gene: 10. CDR3 coding DNA: TGTGCCAGCAGCAAACAAGCGGGAGTATGGACCGGGGAGCTGTTTTTT. It specifies CASSKQAGVWTGELFF.

The chain uses TRBV9 and TRBJ2-2; a weak D match, TRBD2 (7 bases). Germline values: CDR1 SGDLS, CDR2 YYNGEE. This CDR3 region has 19 residues. V lost 1 base and J 0 bases, leaving 19 bases between the germline ends. This CDR3 is CASSVRGGGLLPNTGELFF. CDR3 nucleotides: TGTGCCAGCAGCGTAAGAGGGGGGGGACTACTTCCGAACACCGGGGAGCTGTTTTTT.

The chain uses TRBV18 and TRBJ2-7, with 7 positions matching TRBD1. V lost 8 bases, J lost 0 bases, and 10 bases stayed unmatched. This CDR3 is built from 15 residues. Germline CDR1 KGHSH, CDR2 LQKENI. DNA of the CDR3: TGTGCCAGCGCGACAGGGTTGGATCTCTCCTACGAGCAGTACTTC. Translation: CASATGLDLSYEQYF.

The chain couples TRBV9 to TRBJ2-7; 10 nucleotides align to TRBD2. Germline V lookup: CDR1 SGDLS, CDR2 YYNGEE. After removal of 3 bases from V and 3 bases from J, the junction contained 9 bases not matched to a gene. This CDR3 has 16 amino acids. CDR3 amino acids: CASSEKGTSELYEQYF. CDR3 nucleotides: TGTGCCAGCAGCGAAAAAGGGACTAGCGAGCTCTACGAGCAGTACTTC.

The gene calls are TRBV14 and TRBJ2-7; TRBD2 matches at 7 bases. Germline lookup yields CDR1 SGHDN and CDR2 FVKESK. V lost 3 bases and J lost 8; bases outside the gene matches: 16. The CDR3 runs 16 residues. The CDR3 DNA reads as TGTGCCAGCAGCCAGATCCTCACTAGCGCCCGAACCCAGCAGTACTTC. Residues: CASSQILTSARTQQYF. The full variable domain, its missing parts supplied by reference TRBV14 and TRBJ2-7, is EAGVTQFPSHSVIEKGQTVTLRCDPISGHDNLYWYRRVMGKEIKFLLHFVKESKQDESGMPNNRFLAERTGGTYSTLKVQPAELEDSGVYFCASSQILTSARTQQYFGPGTRLTVT.

The rearrangement links TRBV7-2 to TRBJ2-1, with a tentative D call TRBD2 (6 bases). Between the trimmed V and J ends, which lost 8 bases and 3 bases, there was a span of 8 bases. The CDR3 sequence is 12 residues long. The germline CDR1 and CDR2 sequences are SGHTA and FQGNSA. Written as DNA, the CDR3 is TGTGCCAGCGGGCGGGACTACAATGAGCAGTTCTTC. It specifies CASGRDYNEQFF.

This clone was detected only once. V gene TRBV2 combines with J gene TRBJ1-2; 9 bases are a match to TRBD1. V dropped 5 bases and J dropped 4; count of bases not matched to a gene: 8. Germline CDR1 SNHLY, CDR2 FYNNEI. This CDR3 comprises 15 residues. CDR3 loop: CASSPLTTGGYGYTF. CDR3 nucleotides: TGTGCCAGCAGTCCCCTCACGACAGGGGGCTATGGCTACACCTTC.

This chain uses TRBV27 with TRBJ2-3; 9 bases map to TRBD1. CDR1 and CDR2 from the germline V gene are MNHEY and SMNVEV (reference sequence). The CDR3 is 18 amino acids. V dropped 0 bases and J dropped 1; count of bases not matched to a gene: 8. The CDR3: CASSLSKGTGRGTDTQYF. CDR3 coding DNA: TGTGCCAGCAGTTTATCGAAGGGGACAGGGAGGGGCACAGATACGCAGTATTTT.

The chain uses TRBV5-6 and TRBJ2-3; 7 positions agree with TRBD2. After removal of 1 base from V and 6 bases from J, the junction contained 8 bases not matched to a gene. The CDR3 runs 15 residues. Germline V gene lookup returns CDR1 SGHDT and CDR2 YYEEEE. The CDR3 loop is CASSLFREERDTQYF. The CDR3 DNA reads as TGTGCCAGCAGCTTGTTCCGGGAGGAACGTGATACGCAGTATTTT. Full variable domain (outside the CDR3, taken from reference TRBV5-6 and TRBJ2-3): DAGVTQSPTHLIKTRGQQVTLRCSPKSGHDTVSWYQQALGQGPQFIFQYYEEEERQRGNFPDRFSGHQFPNYSSELNVNALLLGDSALYLCASSLFREERDTQYFGPGTRLTVL.

This chain uses TRBV19 with TRBJ2-3; D may be TRBD2 (5 bases). Germline CDR1 reads LNHDA; CDR2 reads SQIVND (reference sequence). V lost 3 bases, J lost 2 bases, and 6 bases lay in between. The CDR3 length is 13 residues. CDR3 DNA sequence: TGTGCCAGTAGTATGGGAGCCACAGATACGCAGTATTTT. This sequence encodes CASSMGATDTQYF.